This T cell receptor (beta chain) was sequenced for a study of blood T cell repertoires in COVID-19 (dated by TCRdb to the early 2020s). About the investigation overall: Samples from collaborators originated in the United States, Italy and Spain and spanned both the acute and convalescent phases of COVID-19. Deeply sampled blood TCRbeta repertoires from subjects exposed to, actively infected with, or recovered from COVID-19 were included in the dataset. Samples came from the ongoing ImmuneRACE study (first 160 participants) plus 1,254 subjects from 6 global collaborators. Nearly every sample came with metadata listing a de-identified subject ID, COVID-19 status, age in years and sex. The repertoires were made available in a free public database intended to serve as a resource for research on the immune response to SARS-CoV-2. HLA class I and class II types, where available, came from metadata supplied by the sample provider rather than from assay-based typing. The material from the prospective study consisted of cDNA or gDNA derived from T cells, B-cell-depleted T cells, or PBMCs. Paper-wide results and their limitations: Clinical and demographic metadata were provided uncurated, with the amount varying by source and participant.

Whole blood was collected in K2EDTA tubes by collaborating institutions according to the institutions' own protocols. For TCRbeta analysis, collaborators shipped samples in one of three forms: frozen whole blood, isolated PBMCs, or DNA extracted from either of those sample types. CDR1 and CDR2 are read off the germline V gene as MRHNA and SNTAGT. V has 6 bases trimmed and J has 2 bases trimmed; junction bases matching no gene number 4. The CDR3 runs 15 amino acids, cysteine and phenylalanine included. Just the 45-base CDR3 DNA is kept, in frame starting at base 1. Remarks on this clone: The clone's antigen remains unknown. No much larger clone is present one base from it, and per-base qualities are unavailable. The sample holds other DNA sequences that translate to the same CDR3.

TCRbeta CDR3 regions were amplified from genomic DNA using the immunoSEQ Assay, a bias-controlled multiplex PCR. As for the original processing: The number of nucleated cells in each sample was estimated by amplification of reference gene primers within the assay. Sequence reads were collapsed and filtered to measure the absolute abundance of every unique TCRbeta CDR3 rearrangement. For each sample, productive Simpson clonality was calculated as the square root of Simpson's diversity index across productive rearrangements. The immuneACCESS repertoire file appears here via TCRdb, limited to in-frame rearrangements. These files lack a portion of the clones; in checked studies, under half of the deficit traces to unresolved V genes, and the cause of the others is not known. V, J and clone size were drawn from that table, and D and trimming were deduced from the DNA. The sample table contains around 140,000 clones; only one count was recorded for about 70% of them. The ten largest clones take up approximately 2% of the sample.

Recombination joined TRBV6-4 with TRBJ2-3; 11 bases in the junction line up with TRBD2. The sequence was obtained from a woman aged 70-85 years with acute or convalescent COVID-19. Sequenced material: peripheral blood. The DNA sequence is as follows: TGTGCCAGCAGCCCGGGACTAGCGGACACAGATACGCAGTATTTT. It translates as CASSPGLADTDTQYF.